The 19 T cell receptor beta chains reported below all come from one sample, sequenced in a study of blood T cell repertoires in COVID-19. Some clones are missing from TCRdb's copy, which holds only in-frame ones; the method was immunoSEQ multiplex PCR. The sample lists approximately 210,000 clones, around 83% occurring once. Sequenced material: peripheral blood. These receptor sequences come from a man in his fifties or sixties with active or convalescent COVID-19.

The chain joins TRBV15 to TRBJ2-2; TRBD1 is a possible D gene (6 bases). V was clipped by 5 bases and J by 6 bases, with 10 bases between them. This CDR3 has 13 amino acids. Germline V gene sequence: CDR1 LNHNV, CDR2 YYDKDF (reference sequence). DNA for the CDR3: TGTGCCACCAGCGGCAACAGGGCCGGGGAGCTGTTTTTT. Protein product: CATSGNRAGELFF.

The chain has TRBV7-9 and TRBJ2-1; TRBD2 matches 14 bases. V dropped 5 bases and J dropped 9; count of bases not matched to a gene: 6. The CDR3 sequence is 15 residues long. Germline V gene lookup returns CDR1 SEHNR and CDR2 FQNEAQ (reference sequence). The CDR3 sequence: CASSQGLAGEGEQFF. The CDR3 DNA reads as TGTGCCAGCAGCCAGGGACTAGCGGGAGAGGGTGAGCAGTTCTTC.

In DNA form, the CDR3 reads TGTGCCACCAGCCGAGGGGCAGGGGGCGTCTATGGCTACACCTTC. Encoded protein: CATSRGAGGVYGYTF. The chain combines TRBV15 with TRBJ1-2; TRBD1 agrees at 8 bases. The germline V gene has CDR1 LNHNV and CDR2 YYDKDF (reference sequence). V lost 5 bases, J lost 4 bases, and 9 bases stayed unmatched. The CDR3 sequence is 15 residues long.

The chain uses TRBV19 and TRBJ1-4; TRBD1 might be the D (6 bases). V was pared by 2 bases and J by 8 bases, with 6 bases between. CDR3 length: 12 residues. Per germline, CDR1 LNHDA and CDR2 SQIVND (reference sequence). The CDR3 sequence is CASSITGEKLFF. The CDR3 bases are TGTGCCAGTAGTATAACAGGGGAAAAACTGTTTTTT.

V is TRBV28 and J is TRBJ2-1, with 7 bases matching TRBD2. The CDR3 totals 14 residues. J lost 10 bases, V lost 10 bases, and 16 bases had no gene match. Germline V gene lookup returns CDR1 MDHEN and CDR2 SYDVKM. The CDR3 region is CATRASGKAREQFF. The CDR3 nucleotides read TGTGCCACTAGGGCCAGCGGGAAGGCGAGGGAGCAGTTCTTC.

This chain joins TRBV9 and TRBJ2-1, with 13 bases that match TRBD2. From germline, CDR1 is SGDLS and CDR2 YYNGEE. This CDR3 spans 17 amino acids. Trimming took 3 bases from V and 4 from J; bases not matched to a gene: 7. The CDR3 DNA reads TGTGCCAGCAGCGCCCTCGGGACTAGCGGGAAGTACAATGAGCAGTTCTTC. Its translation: CASSALGTSGKYNEQFF.

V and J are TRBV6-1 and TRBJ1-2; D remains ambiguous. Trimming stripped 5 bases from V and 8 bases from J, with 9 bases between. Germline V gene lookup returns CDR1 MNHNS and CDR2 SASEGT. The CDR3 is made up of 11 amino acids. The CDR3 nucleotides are TGTGCCAGCAGTTTAGCTGAGGGCTACACCTTC. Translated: CASSLAEGYTF.

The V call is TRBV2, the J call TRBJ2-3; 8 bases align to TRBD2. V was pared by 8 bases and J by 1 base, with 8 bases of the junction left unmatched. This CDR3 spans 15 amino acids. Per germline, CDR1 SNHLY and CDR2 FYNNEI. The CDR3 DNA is TGTGCCAGCGTTGGCGGGGGGCCCCGCACAGATACGCAGTATTTT. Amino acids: CASVGGGPRTDTQYF.

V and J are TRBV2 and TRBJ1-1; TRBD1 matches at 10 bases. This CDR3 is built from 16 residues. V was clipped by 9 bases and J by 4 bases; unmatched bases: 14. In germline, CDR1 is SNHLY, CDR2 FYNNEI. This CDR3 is CASSRQGATVGTEAFF. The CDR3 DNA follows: TGTGCCAGTTCGCGACAGGGGGCGACGGTCGGCACTGAAGCTTTCTTT.

Here the CDR3 DNA reads TGTGCCAGCAGCACGAAATCTGTGGGACAGCATAGCAATCAGCCCCAGCATTTT. Translation: CASSTKSVGQHSNQPQHF. The chain carries TRBV21-1 and TRBJ1-5; TRBD1, as called in the table, went unchecked against the DNA. TRBV21-1 constitutes a pseudogene. This CDR3 has 18 amino acids.

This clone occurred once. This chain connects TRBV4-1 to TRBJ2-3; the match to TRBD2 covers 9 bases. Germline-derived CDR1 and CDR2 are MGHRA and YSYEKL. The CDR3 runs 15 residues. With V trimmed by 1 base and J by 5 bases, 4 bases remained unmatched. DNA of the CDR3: TGCGCCAGCAGCCAAGTTGGCGGGGGGGGAGATACGCAGTATTTT. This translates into CASSQVGGGGDTQYF.

The CDR3 loop reads CASSLVVSSSYNEQFF. In DNA, the CDR3 is TGTGCCAGCAGCTTGGTGGTCTCGAGCTCCTACAATGAGCAGTTCTTC. The chain combines TRBV5-8 with TRBJ2-1; D is unresolved. CDR1 and CDR2 from the germline V gene are SGHTS and YDEGEE. The CDR3 loop spans 16 amino acids. V was trimmed by 0 bases and J by 0 bases, leaving 10 bases between them.

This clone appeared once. CDR3 protein: CASSSRTGKGQYF. For the CDR3, the DNA is TGTGCCAGCAGCTCCAGGACAGGAAAAGGGCAGTATTTT. This chain uses TRBV13 with TRBJ2-3; 7 bases align to TRBD1. Germline-derived CDR1 and CDR2 are PRHDT and FYEKMQ (reference sequence). V gave up 4 bases and J gave up 11 bases; unmatched junction bases: 9. The CDR3 is 13 residues long.

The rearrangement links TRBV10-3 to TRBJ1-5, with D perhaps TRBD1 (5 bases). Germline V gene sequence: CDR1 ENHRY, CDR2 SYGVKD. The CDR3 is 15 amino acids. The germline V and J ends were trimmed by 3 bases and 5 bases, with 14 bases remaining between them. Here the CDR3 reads CAISEDSRDDQPQHF. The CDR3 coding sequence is TGTGCCATCAGTGAAGACAGCAGAGACGATCAGCCCCAGCATTTT.

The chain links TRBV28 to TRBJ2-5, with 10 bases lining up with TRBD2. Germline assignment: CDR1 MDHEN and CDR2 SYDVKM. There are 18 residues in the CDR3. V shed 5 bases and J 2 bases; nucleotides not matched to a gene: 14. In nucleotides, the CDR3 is TGTGCCAGCAGTATGGCCGAGGGGGGAGCGGGAGGGCAAGAGACCCAGTACTTC. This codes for CASSMAEGGAGGQETQYF.

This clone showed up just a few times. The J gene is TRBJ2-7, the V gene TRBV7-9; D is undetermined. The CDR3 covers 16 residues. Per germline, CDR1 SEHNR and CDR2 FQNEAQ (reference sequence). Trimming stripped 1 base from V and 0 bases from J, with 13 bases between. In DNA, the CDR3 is TGTGCCAGCAGCTTAGGCTTTGGTAGTCGCTCCTACGAGCAGTACTTC. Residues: CASSLGFGSRSYEQYF.

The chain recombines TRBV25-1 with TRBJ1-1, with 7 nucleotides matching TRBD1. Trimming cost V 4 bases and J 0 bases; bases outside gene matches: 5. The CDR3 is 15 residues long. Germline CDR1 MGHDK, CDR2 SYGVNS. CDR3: CASSGLGQLNTEAFF. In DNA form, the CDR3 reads TGTGCCAGCAGTGGATTGGGACAGTTGAACACTGAAGCTTTCTTT. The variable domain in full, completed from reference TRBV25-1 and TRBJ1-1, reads EADIYQTPRYLVIGTGKKITLECSQTMGHDKMYWYQQDPGMELHLIHYSYGVNSTEKGDLSSESTVSRIRTEHFPLTLESARPSHTSQYLCASSGLGQLNTEAFFGQGTRLTVV.

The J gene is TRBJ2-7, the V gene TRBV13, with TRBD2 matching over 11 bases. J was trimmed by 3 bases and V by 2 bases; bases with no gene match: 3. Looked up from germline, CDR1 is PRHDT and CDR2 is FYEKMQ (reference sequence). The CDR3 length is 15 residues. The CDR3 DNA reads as TGTGCCAGCAGCTTAAGACTAGCGGGAAACTACGAGCAGTACTTC. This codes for CASSLRLAGNYEQYF.

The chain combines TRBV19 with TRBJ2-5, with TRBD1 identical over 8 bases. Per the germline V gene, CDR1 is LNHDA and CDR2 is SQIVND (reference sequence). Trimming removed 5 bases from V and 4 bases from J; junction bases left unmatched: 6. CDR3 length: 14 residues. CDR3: CASSGVRGRETQYF. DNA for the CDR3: TGTGCCAGTAGTGGGGTCAGGGGGCGAGAGACCCAGTACTTC. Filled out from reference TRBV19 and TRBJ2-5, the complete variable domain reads DGGITQSPKYLFRKEGQNVTLSCEQNLNHDAMYWYRQDPGQGLRLIYYSQIVNDFQKGDIAEGYSVSREKKESFPLTVTSAQKNPTAFYLCASSGVRGRETQYFGPGTRLLVL.